The subject of this entry is one TCR beta chain. This sample stems from a study of patients and donors after allogeneic stem cell transplantation. CDR1 is SGHTA and CDR2 is FQGNSA in the germline V gene. The V gene lost 5 bases and the J gene lost 10 bases, with 21 bases spanning the gap. This CDR3 has 15 amino acids. MiXCR, applied by TCRdb to the RT-PCR reads, yields one record per CDR3 protein. This sample has about 200,000 distinct CDR3 sequences, with 41% found just once. The sequencing input was blood, either unsorted or a sorted T cell fraction (not recorded which). This receptor was taken from a human donor who was either an allogeneic HSCT recipient or a stem cell or donor lymphocyte infusion donor (not recorded which). It is not recorded whose cells these are; they may come from a transplant donor. The rearrangement joins TRBV7-2 to TRBJ2-1, with D unclear. The CDR3 region is CASSPNLAGRKEQFF. In DNA form, the CDR3 reads TGTGCCAGCAGCCCCAACCTGGCCGGACGGAAAGAGCAGTTCTTC.